This T cell receptor (beta chain) is drawn from a study of Ad26.COV2.S vaccination and SARS-CoV-2 variants. Study-level background: The COV1001 Ad26.COV2.S trial arm included the donor. The vaccine Ad26.COV2.S was put into the muscle once, or twice with 56 days between. Regarding the study as a whole: Assessments of TCR breadth and depth may have underestimated the total T cell responses.

Specified treatment: approximately 18 received Ad26.COV2.S at low or high dose, single or two shots; about 5 received placebo; per-sample allocation not given. Vaccine and placebo recipients were sampled on day 63 after the first injection. The donor was a Boston adult aged 18-55 years. A word on this clone: Its antigen is unidentified.

Trimming took off 8 bases at V and 6 bases at J, with 7 bases between the two ends. The CDR3 is made up of 10 amino acids. The V gene's germline CDR1 is SNHLY and CDR2 FYNNEI. Here immunoSEQ multiplex PCR was the method, and the copy in TCRdb shows in-frame clones only, minus some. The table lists 300,000 to 350,000 clones, 86% of them singletons. The sequence derives from a person aged 18 to 65 who received the Ad26.COV2.S COVID-19 vaccine or a placebo. This chain joins TRBV2 and TRBJ1-1; D unresolved. Source: peripheral blood, taken in a trial of Ad26.COV2.S vaccine versus placebo. In DNA form, the CDR3 reads TGTGCCAGCCAGTACTCTGAAGCTTTCTTT. It translates to CASQYSEAFF.